The rows below give T cell receptor beta chains drawn from one sample of a study of cytomegalovirus exposure and HLA in healthy donors. The data were produced by immunoSEQ multiplex PCR, yet TCRdb's version contains in-frame clones alone and is incomplete. The table shows about 110,000 clones, with 65% to 80% occurring only once. Material for sequencing was PBMCs. These receptors all come from a male donor in good health and CMV-seronegative. The CDR3 runs from the conserved cysteine through the conserved F or W. D genes are given only for firm matches. Clone size is given for some rows only: seen once, a few or many times, or a class if the clone is expanded.

abundance	d_gene	v_gene	j_gene	CDR3aa	CDR3nt
.	.	TRBV5-1	TRBJ1-1	CASSLDSRGTEAFF	TGCGCCAGCAGCTTGGACAGTCGGGGCACTGAAGCTTTCTTT
once	.	TRBV5-6	TRBJ2-1	CASSLAGWEQFF	TGTGCCAGCAGCTTGGCAGGCTGGGAGCAGTTCTTC
.	.	TRBV28	TRBJ2-5	CASRTIETQYF	TGTGCCAGCAGGACTATCGAGACCCAGTACTTC
.	.	TRBV2	TRBJ2-1	CASSVQGNEQFF	TGTGCCAGCAGTGTACAGGGAAATGAGCAGTTCTTC
.	.	TRBV7-6	TRBJ1-1	CASSLEALNTEAFF	TGTGCCAGCAGCTTGGAGGCCTTGAACACTGAAGCTTTCTTT
.	.	TRBV5-4	TRBJ2-3	CASSLEGLTDTQYF	TGTGCCAGCAGCTTGGAGGGACTCACAGATACGCAGTATTTT
few	.	TRBV19	TRBJ1-1	CASSIGSTSRGTEAFF	TGTGCCAGTAGTATAGGGTCTACATCCCGGGGCACTGAAGCTTTCTTT
.	.	TRBV6-1	TRBJ2-7	CASIQGYEQYF	TGTGCCAGCATCCAGGGCTACGAGCAGTACTTC
.	.	TRBV10-3	TRBJ2-7	CAISESTGSYEQYF	TGTGCCATCAGTGAGTCGACCGGGTCCTACGAGCAGTACTTC
.	TRBD1	TRBV2	TRBJ1-5	CASRVQGLSNQPQHF	TGTGCCAGCAGAGTACAGGGGCTCAGCAATCAGCCCCAGCATTTT